This T cell receptor (beta chain) was recorded in a study of blood T cell repertoires in COVID-19. Looking at the study overall: The samples span acute and convalescent COVID-19 from the United States, Italy and Spain.

Only in-frame clones appear in the TCRdb table, and some are missing; sequencing was by immunoSEQ multiplex PCR. This repertoire shows tens of thousands of clones, 88% found once; its top ten account for approximately 9.7%. Between the trimmed V and J ends, which lost 1 base and 4 bases, there was a span of 20 bases. The CDR3 runs to 18 residues. The germline CDR1 and CDR2 sequences are SGHVS and FNYEAQ. This chain uses TRBV7-6 with TRBJ2-1; tentative D call: TRBD2 (5 bases). The sequence was collected from a human donor in a cohort sampled during active COVID-19. Specimen: peripheral blood. CDR3 bases: TGTGCCAGCAGCTTAGTAGAGGTTGTTAGCGCCTCTTACAATGAGCAGTTCTTC. Amino acids: CASSLVEVVSASYNEQFF.